A selection of T cell receptor beta chains follows, all from one sample in a study of T-cell memory formation after mild COVID-19. TCRdb re-analysed the 5' RACE reads in MiXCR, keeping a single row per CDR3 protein. This table holds a few hundred thousand distinct CDR3 sequences, about 20% found once. The source material was PBMCs or a T cell subset sorted from them (not recorded which). The receptors derive from a man aged 18 to 35 who had mild COVID-19 (a few samples of this study predate the infection). Cell type and time point are not known. CDR3s include the opening cysteine and the closing phenylalanine or tryptophan. A D gene is named only where the DNA matches it firmly. Clone size is stated in some rows and not others, as once, few, many or a class when expanded.

.,TRBV5-1,.,TRBJ2-5,TGCGCCAGCAGCTGGGGTGGAGGGGAGAAGACCCAGTACTTC,CASSWGGGEKTQYF
TRBD2,TRBV29-1,few,TRBJ2-3,TGCAGCGTCGAGACCGGGACTAGCGGAGACACGCAGTATTTT,CSVETGTSGDTQYF
.,TRBV20-1,few,TRBJ1-3,TGCAGTGCTGTTACAGGGAGCTCTGGAAACACCATATATTTT,CSAVTGSSGNTIYF
.,TRBV10-3,few,TRBJ1-1,TGTGCCATCAGTGGAAGGGAGGGGAACACTGAAGCTTTCTTT,CAISGREGNTEAFF
.,TRBV4-3,.,TRBJ1-2,TGCGCCAGCAGCCAAGATCTGTGGATAGGGGCGTATGGCTACACCTTC,CASSQDLWIGAYGYTF
.,TRBV7-2,.,TRBJ1-2,TGTGCCAGCGGGACAAGGCCTGCCCACTTC,CASGTRPAHF
.,TRBV6-2/TRBV6-3,few,TRBJ1-1,TGTGCCAGCAGTTACGGATTCACTGAAGCTTTCTTT,CASSYGFTEAFF
.,TRBV7-9,.,TRBJ2-1,TGTGCCAGCAGCTTTCTCGAGCCCAAGTCATACAATGAGCAGTTCTTC,CASSFLEPKSYNEQFF
.,TRBV5-1,few,TRBJ1-1,TGCGCCAGCAGCTTGACAGGGAATAATCCTGAAGCTTTCTTT,CASSLTGNNPEAFF
TRBD1,TRBV11-1,.,TRBJ1-5,TGTGCCAGCAGCTTAGCGGGGGACAGAAATCAGCCCCAGCATTTT,CASSLAGDRNQPQHF
TRBD2,TRBV29-1,few,TRBJ2-1,TGCAGCGTTGATCCAGCGGGGGAGTATAGGAAGTTCTTC,CSVDPAGEYRKFF
.,TRBV6-5,many,TRBJ2-3,TGTGCCAGCAGTACGGGGCAGTCTCCGGATACGCAGTATTTT,CASSTGQSPDTQYF
.,TRBV5-1,.,TRBJ1-1,TGCGCCAGCAGCTTGGAGTGGAGGAGGAACACTGAAGCTTTCTTT,CASSLEWRRNTEAFF
.,TRBV2,few,TRBJ1-1,TGTGCCACCAGAGCGGGGGGTTACACTGAAGCTTTCTTT,CATRAGGYTEAFF
.,TRBV24-1,.,TRBJ2-3,TGTGCCACCAGTGACCTTCAGGGATTTGGCACAGATACGCAGTATTTT,CATSDLQGFGTDTQYF
.,TRBV11-3,.,TRBJ2-5,TGTGCCAGCAGCCCCCGGACCATACAAGAGACCCAGTACTTC,CASSPRTIQETQYF
TRBD2,TRBV5-1,.,TRBJ2-1,TGCGCCAGCAGCTCTACGACTAGCGGGGGGGACAATGAGCAGTTCTTC,CASSSTTSGGDNEQFF
.,TRBV29-1,.,TRBJ2-5,TGCAGCGTTGTGAGCGGGTCGGAGACCCAGTACTTC,CSVVSGSETQYF
.,TRBV7-2,few,TRBJ2-5,TGTGCCAGCAGCCCAGGGATGATCCAAGAGACCCAGTACTTC,CASSPGMIQETQYF
TRBD2,TRBV5-1,few,TRBJ2-1,TGCGCCAGCAGCCGTAGCGGGGGGGCCATTTGGGATGAGCAGTTCTTC,CASSRSGGAIWDEQFF
TRBD1,TRBV7-6,many,TRBJ2-5,TGTGCCAGCACCTTGGACAGGGCGGAGACCCAGTACTTC,CASTLDRAETQYF
.,TRBV5-1,.,TRBJ2-3,TGCGCCAGCAAGAACGGAGGCACAGATACGCAGTATTTT,CASKNGGTDTQYF
.,TRBV12-3/TRBV12-4,.,TRBJ1-3,TGTGCCAGCAGTGCCCGGCGGGGCCTCTCTGGAAACACCATATATTTT,CASSARRGLSGNTIYF
TRBD2,TRBV7-2,few,TRBJ2-4,TGTGCCAGCAGCCCCGGACTAGCGGGGGGGCCCCAAAACATTCAGTACTTC,CASSPGLAGGPQNIQYF
.,TRBV5-1,many,TRBJ2-3,TGCGCCAGCAGCCCCTCGAGCGGAACAGATACGCAGTATTTT,CASSPSSGTDTQYF
.,TRBV18,few,TRBJ1-1,TGTGCCAGCTCACGAACGCCACTTGGGGGGCGAGCAAATGAAGCTTTCTTT,CASSRTPLGGRANEAFF
.,TRBV21-1,.,TRBJ1-1,TGTGCCAGCAGCAAAGGCACAGGGGGAGATGCGGACACTGAAGCTTTCTTT,CASSKGTGGDADTEAFF
TRBD1,TRBV7-8,.,TRBJ1-1,TGTGCCAGCAGCTTATATGGCAGGGGGACGGAAGCTTTCTTT,CASSLYGRGTEAFF
TRBD2,TRBV4-1,few,TRBJ2-3,TGCGCCAGCAGCCAAGGAGGACTAGCGGTCACAGATACGCAGTATTTT,CASSQGGLAVTDTQYF
.,TRBV12-3/TRBV12-4,.,TRBJ1-5,TGTGCCAGCAGTGAGCAGCTCGACAGCAATCAGCCCCAGCATTTT,CASSEQLDSNQPQHF
.,TRBV6-2/TRBV6-3,.,TRBJ1-5,TGTGCCAGCAGCCATGGGGGTCAGCCCCAGCATTTT,CASSHGGQPQHF
.,TRBV19,few,TRBJ2-2,TGTGCCAGTGCCAGGGGCGGCACCGGGGAGCTGTTTTTT,CASARGGTGELFF
.,TRBV10-3,.,TRBJ2-2,TGTGCCAGCAGGGGGGTGGAAGGGACCTTACACACCGGGGAGCTGTTTTTT,CASRGVEGTLHTGELFF
.,TRBV4-3,few,TRBJ2-3,TGCGCCAGCAGCCGAGCCGAGGGAGATACGCAGTATTTT,CASSRAEGDTQYF
.,TRBV6-6,.,TRBJ1-5,TGTGCCAGCAGTTACATCCGGGGTCTACGCAATCAGCCCAAGCATTTT,CASSYIRGLRNQPKHF
.,TRBV7-9,many,TRBJ2-3,TGTGCCAGCAGCTTAACTACTAGCACAGATACGCAGTATTTT,CASSLTTSTDTQYF
.,TRBV29-1,.,TRBJ2-3,TGCAGCGTTGTCGGTCGGGTGGCTAGCACAGATACGCAGTATTTT,CSVVGRVASTDTQYF
.,TRBV6-6,few,TRBJ1-2,TGTGCCAGCAGTTACGTGGCAGACCGGGGCTACACCTTC,CASSYVADRGYTF
.,TRBV12-3/TRBV12-4,many,TRBJ2-3,TGTGCCAGCGGCAAGCCTAGCACAGATACGCAGTATTTT,CASGKPSTDTQYF
.,TRBV7-9,.,TRBJ2-5,TGTGCCAGCAGCGGGACAAATAAAGAGACCCAGTACTTC,CASSGTNKETQYF
.,TRBV7-2,few,TRBJ1-1,TGTGCCAGCAGCCCCATTCGGGACACTGAAGCTTTCTTT,CASSPIRDTEAFF
.,TRBV9,.,TRBJ1-1,TGTGCCAGCAGCGAGGGAAACACTGAAGCTTTCTTT,CASSEGNTEAFF
.,TRBV4-1,.,TRBJ1-4,TGCGCCAGCAGCCAAGACCTAACCAGGGTTCTTGAAAAACTGTTTTTT,CASSQDLTRVLEKLFF